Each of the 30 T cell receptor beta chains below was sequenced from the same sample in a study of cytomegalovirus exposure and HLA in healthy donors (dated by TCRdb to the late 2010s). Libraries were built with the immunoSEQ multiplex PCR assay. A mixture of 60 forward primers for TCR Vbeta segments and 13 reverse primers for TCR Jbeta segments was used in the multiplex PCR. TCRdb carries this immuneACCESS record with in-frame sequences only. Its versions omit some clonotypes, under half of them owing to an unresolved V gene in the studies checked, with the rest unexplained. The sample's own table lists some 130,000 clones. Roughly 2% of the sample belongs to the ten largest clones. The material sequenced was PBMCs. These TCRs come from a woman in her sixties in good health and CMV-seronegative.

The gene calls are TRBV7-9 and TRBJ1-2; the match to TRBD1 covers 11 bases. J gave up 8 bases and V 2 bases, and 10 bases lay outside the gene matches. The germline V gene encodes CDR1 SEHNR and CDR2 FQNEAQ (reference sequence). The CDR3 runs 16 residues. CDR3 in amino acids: CASSLSDRGRVGGYTF. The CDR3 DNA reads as TGTGCCAGCAGCTTATCGGACAGGGGGCGCGTGGGGGGCTACACCTTC.

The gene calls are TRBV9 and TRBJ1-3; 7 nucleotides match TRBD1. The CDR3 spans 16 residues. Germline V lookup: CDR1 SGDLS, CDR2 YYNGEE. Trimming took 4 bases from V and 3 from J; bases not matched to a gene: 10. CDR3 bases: TGTGCCAGCAGCTCGACAGGGTGGCTTGGTGGAAACACCATATATTTT. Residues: CASSSTGWLGGNTIYF.

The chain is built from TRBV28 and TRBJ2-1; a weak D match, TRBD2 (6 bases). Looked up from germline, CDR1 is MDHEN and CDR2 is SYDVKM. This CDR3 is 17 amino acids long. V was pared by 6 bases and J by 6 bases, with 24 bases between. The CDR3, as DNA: TGTGCCAGCAGCCAACCAGGCCGGGACTCCAACCCCAATGAGCAGTTCTTC. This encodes CASSQPGRDSNPNEQFF.

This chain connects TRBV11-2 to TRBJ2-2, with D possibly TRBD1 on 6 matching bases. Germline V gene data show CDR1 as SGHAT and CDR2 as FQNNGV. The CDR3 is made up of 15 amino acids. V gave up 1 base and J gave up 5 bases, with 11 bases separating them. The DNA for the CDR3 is TGTGCCAGCAGCTTAGGCAGGGGACGTACCGGGGAGCTGTTTTTT. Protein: CASSLGRGRTGELFF. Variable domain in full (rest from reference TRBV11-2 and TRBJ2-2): EAGVAQSPRYKIIEKRQSVAFWCNPISGHATLYWYQQILGQGPKLLIQFQNNGVVDDSQLPKDRFSAERLKGVDSTLKIQPAKLEDSAVYLCASSLGRGRTGELFFGEGSRLTVL.

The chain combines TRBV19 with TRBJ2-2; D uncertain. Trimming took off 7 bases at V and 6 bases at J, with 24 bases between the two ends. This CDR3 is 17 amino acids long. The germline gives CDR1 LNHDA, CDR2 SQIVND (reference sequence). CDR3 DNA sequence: TGTGCCAGTACCCCTCGTATAGGCCAGGCGTACTCCGGGGAGCTGTTTTTT. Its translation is CASTPRIGQAYSGELFF.

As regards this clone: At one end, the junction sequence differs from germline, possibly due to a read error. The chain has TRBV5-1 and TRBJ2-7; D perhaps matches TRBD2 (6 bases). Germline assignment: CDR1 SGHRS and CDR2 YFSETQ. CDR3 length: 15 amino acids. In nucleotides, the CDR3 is TGCGCCGGCAGCTTGTTACCGGGACTGACCTACGAGCAGTACTTC. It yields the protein CAGSLLPGLTYEQYF.

In DNA, the CDR3 is TGTGCCAGCAGCCAAGAAGGCTGGGACAGGACCTCGAACACTGAAGCTTTCTTT. Translating gives CASSQEGWDRTSNTEAFF. The chain carries TRBV14 and TRBJ1-1; 8 nucleotides agree with TRBD1. The CDR3 loop spans 18 amino acids. Germline CDR1 SGHDN, CDR2 FVKESK. V trimming: 0 bases; J trimming: 1 base; junction bases outside the gene matches: 10.

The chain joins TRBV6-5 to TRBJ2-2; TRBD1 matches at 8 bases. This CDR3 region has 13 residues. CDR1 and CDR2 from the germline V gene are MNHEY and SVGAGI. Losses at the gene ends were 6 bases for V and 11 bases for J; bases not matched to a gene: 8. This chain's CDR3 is CASSTTGGRELFF. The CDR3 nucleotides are TGTGCCAGCAGCACCACAGGGGGGAGAGAGCTGTTTTTT.

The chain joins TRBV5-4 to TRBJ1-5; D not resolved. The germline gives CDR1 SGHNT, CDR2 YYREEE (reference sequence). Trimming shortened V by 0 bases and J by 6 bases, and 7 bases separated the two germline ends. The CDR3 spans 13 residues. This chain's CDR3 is CASSLGAGQPQHF. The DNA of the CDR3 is TGTGCCAGCAGCTTGGGGGCAGGTCAGCCCCAGCATTTT.

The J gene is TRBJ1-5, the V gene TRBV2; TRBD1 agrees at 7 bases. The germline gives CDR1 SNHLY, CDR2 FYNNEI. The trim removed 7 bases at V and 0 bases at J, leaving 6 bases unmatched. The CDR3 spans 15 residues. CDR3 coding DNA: TGTGCCAGCATGAGGGGGCTCGTTAGCAATCAGCCCCAGCATTTT. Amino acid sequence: CASMRGLVSNQPQHF.

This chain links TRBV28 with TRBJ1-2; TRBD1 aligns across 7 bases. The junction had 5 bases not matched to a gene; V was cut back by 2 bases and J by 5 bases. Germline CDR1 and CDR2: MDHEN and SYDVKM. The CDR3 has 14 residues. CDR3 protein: CASSLAGTAYGYTF. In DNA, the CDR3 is TGTGCCAGCAGTTTAGCCGGGACAGCATATGGCTACACCTTC.

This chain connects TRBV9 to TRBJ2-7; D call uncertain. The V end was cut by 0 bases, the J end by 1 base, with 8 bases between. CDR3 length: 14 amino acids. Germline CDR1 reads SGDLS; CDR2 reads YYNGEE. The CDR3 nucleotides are TGTGCCAGCAGCGTAGAAGCCCGATCCTACGAGCAGTACTTC. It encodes CASSVEARSYEQYF.

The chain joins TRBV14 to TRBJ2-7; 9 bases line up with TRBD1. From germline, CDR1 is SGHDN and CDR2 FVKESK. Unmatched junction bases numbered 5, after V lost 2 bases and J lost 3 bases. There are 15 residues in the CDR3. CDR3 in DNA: TGTGCCAGCAGCCAACTGGGACAGGGACTCTACGAGCAGTACTTC. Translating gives CASSQLGQGLYEQYF. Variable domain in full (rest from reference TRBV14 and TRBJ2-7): EAGVTQFPSHSVIEKGQTVTLRCDPISGHDNLYWYRRVMGKEIKFLLHFVKESKQDESGMPNNRFLAERTGGTYSTLKVQPAELEDSGVYFCASSQLGQGLYEQYFGPGTRLTVT.

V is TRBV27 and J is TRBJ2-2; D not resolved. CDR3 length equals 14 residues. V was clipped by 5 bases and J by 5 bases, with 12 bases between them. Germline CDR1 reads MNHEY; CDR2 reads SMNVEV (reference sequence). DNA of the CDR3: TGTGCCAGCAGTAATACAACCTTGACCGGGGAGCTGTTTTTT. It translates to CASSNTTLTGELFF.

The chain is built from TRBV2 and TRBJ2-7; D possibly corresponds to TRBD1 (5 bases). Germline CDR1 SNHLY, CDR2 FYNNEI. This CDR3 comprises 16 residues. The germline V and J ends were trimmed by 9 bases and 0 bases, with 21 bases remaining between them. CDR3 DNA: TGTGCCAGTCCCCAGGGATTTGGCAGGGTCTCCTACGAGCAGTACTTC. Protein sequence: CASPQGFGRVSYEQYF.

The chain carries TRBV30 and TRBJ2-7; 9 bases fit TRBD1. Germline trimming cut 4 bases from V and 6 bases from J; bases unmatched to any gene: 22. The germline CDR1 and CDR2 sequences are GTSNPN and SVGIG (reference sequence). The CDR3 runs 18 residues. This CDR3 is CAWTGGGSRGQGLGEQYF. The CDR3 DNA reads TGTGCCTGGACCGGTGGGGGATCCCGAGGACAGGGGTTGGGCGAGCAGTACTTC.

In DNA, the CDR3 is TGTGCCAGCAGCTTATTGACGGGGGTCAGCTCCTACGAGCAGTACTTC. Translating it yields CASSLLTGVSSYEQYF. V is TRBV7-9 and J is TRBJ2-7, with D tentatively TRBD2 (6 bases). The V gene lost 2 bases and the J gene lost 0 bases, with 14 bases spanning the gap. CDR3 length: 16 residues. Germline CDR1 reads SEHNR; CDR2 reads FQNEAQ (reference sequence).

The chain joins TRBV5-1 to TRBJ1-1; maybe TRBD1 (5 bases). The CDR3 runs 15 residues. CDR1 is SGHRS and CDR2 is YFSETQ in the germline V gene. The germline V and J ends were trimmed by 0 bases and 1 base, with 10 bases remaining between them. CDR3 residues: CASSLAYRKNTEAFF. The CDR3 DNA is TGCGCCAGCAGCTTGGCCTACAGGAAGAACACTGAAGCTTTCTTT.

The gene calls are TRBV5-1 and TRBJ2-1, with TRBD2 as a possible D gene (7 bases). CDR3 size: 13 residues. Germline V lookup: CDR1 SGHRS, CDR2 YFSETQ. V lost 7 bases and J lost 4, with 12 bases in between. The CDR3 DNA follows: TGCGCCAGCGGGGGGGCAGGGTACAATGAGCAGTTCTTC. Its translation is CASGGAGYNEQFF.

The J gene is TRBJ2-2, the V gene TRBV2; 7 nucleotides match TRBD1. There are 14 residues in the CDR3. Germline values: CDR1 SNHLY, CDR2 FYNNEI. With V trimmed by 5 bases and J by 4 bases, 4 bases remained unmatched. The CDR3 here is CASSYNRGTGELFF. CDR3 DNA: TGTGCCAGCAGTTACAACAGGGGCACCGGGGAGCTGTTTTTT.

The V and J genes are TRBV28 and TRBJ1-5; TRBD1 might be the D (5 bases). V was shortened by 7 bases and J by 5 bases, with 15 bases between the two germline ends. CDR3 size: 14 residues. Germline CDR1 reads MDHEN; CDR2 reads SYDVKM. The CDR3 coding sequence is TGTGCCAGCACCCCCGTGACAGATTATCAGCCCCAGCATTTT. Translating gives CASTPVTDYQPQHF.

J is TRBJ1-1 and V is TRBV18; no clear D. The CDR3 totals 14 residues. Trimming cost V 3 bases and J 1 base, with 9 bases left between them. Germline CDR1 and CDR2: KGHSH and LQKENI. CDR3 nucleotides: TGTGCCAGCTCACCCCGTTCAGAGAACACTGAAGCTTTCTTT. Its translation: CASSPRSENTEAFF.

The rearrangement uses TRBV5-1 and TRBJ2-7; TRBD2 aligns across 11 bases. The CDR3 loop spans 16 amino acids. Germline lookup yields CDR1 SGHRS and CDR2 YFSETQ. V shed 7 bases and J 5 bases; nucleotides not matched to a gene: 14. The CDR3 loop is CASREGASGRTDEQYF. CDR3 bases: TGCGCCAGCCGAGAGGGGGCTAGCGGGAGGACGGACGAGCAGTACTTC.

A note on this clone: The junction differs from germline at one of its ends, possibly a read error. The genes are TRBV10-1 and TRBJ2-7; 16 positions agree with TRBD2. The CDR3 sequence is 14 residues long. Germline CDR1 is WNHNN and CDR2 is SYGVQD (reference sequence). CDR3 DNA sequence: TGCGCCAGCAACTCGGGACTAGCGGGAGGGCCAACGGTCTTC. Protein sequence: CASNSGLAGGPTVF.

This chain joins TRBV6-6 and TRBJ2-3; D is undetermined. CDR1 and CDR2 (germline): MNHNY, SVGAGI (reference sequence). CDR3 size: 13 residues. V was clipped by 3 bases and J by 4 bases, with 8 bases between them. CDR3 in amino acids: CASSYFDSDTQYF. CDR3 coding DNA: TGTGCCAGCAGTTATTTTGACTCAGATACGCAGTATTTT.

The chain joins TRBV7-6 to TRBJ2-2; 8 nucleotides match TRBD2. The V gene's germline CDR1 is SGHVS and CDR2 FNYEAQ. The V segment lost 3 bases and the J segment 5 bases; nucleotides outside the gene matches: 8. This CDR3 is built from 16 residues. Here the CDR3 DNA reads TGTGCCAGCAGCTTTGGCCACGGGAGGGGAACCGGGGAGCTGTTTTTT. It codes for CASSFGHGRGTGELFF.

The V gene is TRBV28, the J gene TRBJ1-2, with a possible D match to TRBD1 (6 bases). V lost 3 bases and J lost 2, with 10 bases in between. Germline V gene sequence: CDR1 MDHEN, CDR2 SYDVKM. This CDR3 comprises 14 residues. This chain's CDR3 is CASSFPGENYGYTF. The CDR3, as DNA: TGTGCCAGCAGTTTTCCAGGGGAAAACTATGGCTACACCTTC.

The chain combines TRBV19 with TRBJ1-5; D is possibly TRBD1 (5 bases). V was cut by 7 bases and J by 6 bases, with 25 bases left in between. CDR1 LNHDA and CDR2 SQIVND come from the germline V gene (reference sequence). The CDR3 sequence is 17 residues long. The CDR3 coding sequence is TGTGCCAGTAATTCCTTAGCCGGGACGGTGGGAGGTCAGCCCCAGCATTTT. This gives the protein CASNSLAGTVGGQPQHF.

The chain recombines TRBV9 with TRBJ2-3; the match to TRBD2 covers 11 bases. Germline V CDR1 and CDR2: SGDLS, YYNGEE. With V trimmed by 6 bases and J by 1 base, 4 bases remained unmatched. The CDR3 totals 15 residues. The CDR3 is CASKLTSGGTDTQYF. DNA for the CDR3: TGTGCCAGCAAACTGACTAGCGGGGGCACAGATACGCAGTATTTT.

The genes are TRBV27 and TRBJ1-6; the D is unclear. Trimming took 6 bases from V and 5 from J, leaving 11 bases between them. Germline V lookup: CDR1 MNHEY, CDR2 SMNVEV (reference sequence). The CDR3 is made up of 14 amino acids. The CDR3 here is CASSWTGNNSPLHF. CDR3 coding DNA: TGTGCCAGCAGCTGGACGGGAAATAATTCACCCCTCCACTTT.